These 26 T cell receptor beta chains were all obtained from the same sample, sequenced in a study of shared clonotypes between healthy human individuals. Repertoires were generated with immunoSEQ multiplex PCR, while TCRdb's copy carries only in-frame clones and drops some. The sample includes a few million clones, more than 80% of them seen just once. The sample taken for sequencing was naive CD4+ T cells from PBMCs. Subset here: CD45RA+ positively selected. Receptors originate from a young man in good health. Some clones in this sample may be carry-over from other donors' samples.

Comment on this clone: The sample contains more than one DNA sequence encoding this CDR3. V usage is TRBV7-2 and J usage is TRBJ1-5; 11 positions match TRBD1. Germline CDR1 is SGHTA and CDR2 is FQGNSA. This CDR3 is built from 15 residues. J gave up 6 bases and V 5 bases, and 6 bases lay outside the gene matches. This CDR3 reads CASSAGTGGSQPQHF. CDR3 coding DNA: TGTGCCAGCAGCGCCGGGACAGGGGGGAGTCAGCCCCAGCATTTT.

V usage is TRBV18 and J usage is TRBJ2-2; TRBD1 agrees at 8 bases. J gave up 1 base and V 5 bases, and 3 bases lay outside the gene matches. CDR1 and CDR2 from the germline V gene are KGHSH and LQKENI. The CDR3 has 15 amino acids. The CDR3 sequence: CASSSGTGNTGELFF. CDR3 DNA: TGTGCCAGCTCATCTGGGACAGGGAACACCGGGGAGCTGTTTTTT.

The genes are TRBV11-2 and TRBJ2-3; tentatively, D is TRBD2 (7 bases). The CDR3 is made up of 17 amino acids. The germline V gene has CDR1 SGHAT and CDR2 FQNNGV. The V end lost 4 bases, the J end lost 8 bases, and 25 bases lay between the germline ends. In nucleotides, the CDR3 is TGTGCCAGCAGCTCACGCGTGGACAGTGGGTCGGGAGGTACGCAGTATTTT. Its protein is CASSSRVDSGSGGTQYF.

CDR3 region: CAHLPALPYLARGTGEQYF. Written as DNA, the CDR3 is TGTGCCCATCTGCCAGCACTGCCATACTTGGCACGGGGGACTGGTGAGCAGTACTTC. The chain is built from TRBV28 and TRBJ2-7, with D maybe TRBD2 (6 bases). This CDR3 has 19 amino acids. Germline V gives CDR1 MDHEN, CDR2 SYDVKM. V lost 11 bases and J 7 bases, leaving 39 bases between the germline ends.

Of note for this clone: The same CDR3 also results from other DNA sequences found in this sample. This chain joins TRBV18 and TRBJ2-3; unclear D gene. With 6 bases removed from V and 0 bases from J, the gap between germline ends came to 4 bases. The CDR3 totals 12 residues. Germline CDR1 KGHSH, CDR2 LQKENI. The CDR3 is CASSASTDTQYF. Written as DNA, the CDR3 is TGTGCCAGCTCCGCGAGCACAGATACGCAGTATTTT. Full variable domain (remainder filled in from reference TRBV18 and TRBJ2-3): NAGVMQNPRHLVRRRGQEARLRCSPMKGHSHVYWYRQLPEEGLKFMVYLQKENIIDESGMPKERFSAEFPKEGPSILRIQQVVRGDSAAYFCASSASTDTQYFGPGTRLTVL.

The chain uses TRBV7-2 and TRBJ1-3; TRBD1 aligns across 7 bases. The CDR3 spans 15 residues. V was clipped by 4 bases and J by 0 bases; unmatched bases: 3. CDR1 SGHTA and CDR2 FQGNSA come from the germline V gene. In nucleotides, the CDR3 is TGTGCCAGCAGCTCTCAGGGGGGCTCTGGAAACACCATATATTTT. This sequence encodes CASSSQGGSGNTIYF.

The gene calls are TRBV5-1 and TRBJ1-1, with D perhaps TRBD1 (5 bases). This CDR3 contains 15 residues. V shed 4 bases and J shed 3 bases, with 16 bases lying between them. Germline V gene lookup returns CDR1 SGHRS and CDR2 YFSETQ. Written as DNA, the CDR3 is TGCGCCAGCAGCCCAGGGACTCTGGGATACACTGAAGCTTTCTTT. Its translation: CASSPGTLGYTEAFF.

This clone was detected once. The CDR3 spells CASKRLAGPYEQYF. The CDR3 nucleotides read TGTGCCAGCAAACGACTAGCGGGACCCTACGAGCAGTACTTC. The gene calls are TRBV27 and TRBJ2-7; 11 bases line up with TRBD2. Germline values: CDR1 MNHEY, CDR2 SMNVEV (reference sequence). The CDR3 is 14 residues long. The V gene end was trimmed by 7 bases and the J gene end by 2 bases; junction bases not matched to a gene: 4.

This CDR3 is CASSSQDRSYEQYF. Written as DNA, the CDR3 is TGCGCCAGCAGCTCCCAGGACAGGTCCTACGAGCAGTACTTC. The rearrangement uses TRBV5-1 and TRBJ2-7; 7 bases agree with TRBD1. Germline CDR1 is SGHRS and CDR2 is YFSETQ. V lost 3 bases to trimming and J lost 1 base; unmatched junction nucleotides: 4. This CDR3 has 14 residues. The whole variable domain, remainder taken from reference TRBV5-1 and TRBJ2-7, is KAGVTQTPRYLIKTRGQQVTLSCSPISGHRSVSWYQQTPGQGLQFLFEYFSETQRNKGNFPGRFSGRQFSNSRSEMNVSTLELGDSALYLCASSSQDRSYEQYFGPGTRLTVT.

The CDR3 sequence is CASSQDNRATGELFF. CDR3 DNA sequence: TGCGCCAGCAGCCAAGATAACAGGGCGACCGGGGAGCTGTTTTTT. V usage is TRBV4-3 and J usage is TRBJ2-2; D perhaps matches TRBD1 (6 bases). The CDR3 is 15 amino acids. V was trimmed by 0 bases and J by 5 bases, leaving 10 bases between them. The germline CDR1 and CDR2 sequences are LGHNA and YSLEER.

V gene TRBV27 combines with J gene TRBJ2-1, with TRBD1 matching over 9 bases. Germline V gives CDR1 MNHEY, CDR2 SMNVEV (reference sequence). V was pared by 4 bases and J by 12 bases, with 16 bases of the junction left unmatched. The CDR3 runs to 16 residues. For the CDR3, the DNA is TGTGCCAGCAGTTCCCTACCGGGACAGGGAGGAATGGGGCAGTTCTTC. Translated, it gives CASSSLPGQGGMGQFF.

This chain uses TRBV25-1 with TRBJ2-3; TRBD2 agrees at 9 bases. V gave up 3 bases and J gave up 6 bases; unmatched junction bases: 7. The germline V gene encodes CDR1 MGHDK and CDR2 SYGVNS. The CDR3 loop spans 15 amino acids. The CDR3 loop is CASSDTSGPSDTQYF. The CDR3 coding sequence is TGTGCCAGCAGTGATACTAGCGGGCCTAGTGATACGCAGTATTTT.

V usage is TRBV28 and J usage is TRBJ2-3; a weak D match, TRBD2 (5 bases). Germline-derived CDR1 and CDR2 are MDHEN and SYDVKM. Trimming pared 7 bases from V and 7 bases from J, leaving 21 bases between. The CDR3 contains 15 residues. The CDR3 sequence: CASNFLGSADYTQYF. CDR3 nucleotides: TGTGCCAGCAATTTTTTAGGTAGCGCAGACTATACGCAGTATTTT.

The V and J genes are TRBV28 and TRBJ2-6; D perhaps matches TRBD2 (6 bases). Germline V gives CDR1 MDHEN, CDR2 SYDVKM. This CDR3 spans 16 amino acids. V was trimmed by 6 bases and J by 0 bases, leaving 12 bases between them. The CDR3 DNA sequence: TGTGCCAGCAGCCCGCGGGGTAGCTCTGGGGCCAACGTCCTGACTTTC. It codes for CASSPRGSSGANVLTF.

J is TRBJ2-1 and V is TRBV6-1; no clear D gene. Germline CDR1 is MNHNS and CDR2 is SASEGT. V was shortened by 8 bases and J by 1 base, with 9 bases between the two germline ends. This CDR3 has 13 amino acids. The CDR3 DNA is TGTGCCAGCGGAGACTTTTCCTACAATGAGCAGTTCTTC. It translates to CASGDFSYNEQFF.

V and J are TRBV6-4 and TRBJ2-1, with TRBD1 matching 7 bases. The germline gives CDR1 MRHNA, CDR2 SNTAGT. The CDR3 has 13 residues. The ends lost 5 bases at V and 5 bases at J; junction bases unmatched: 3. Written as DNA, the CDR3 is TGTGCCAGCAGTACCGACAGGGACAATGAGCAGTTCTTC. It translates to CASSTDRDNEQFF.

The rearrangement joins TRBV29-1 to TRBJ1-4, with 7 bases identical to TRBD1. With 6 bases clipped from V and 4 bases from J, the junction kept 5 bases outside the gene matches. This CDR3 spans 13 amino acids. Germline lookup yields CDR1 SQVTM and CDR2 ANQGSEA. CDR3 bases: TGCAGCGTCAGGGGGGTACTTAATGAAAAACTGTTTTTT. Its translation: CSVRGVLNEKLFF.

The V gene is TRBV10-1, the J gene TRBJ2-7, with D unresolved. Trimming removed 10 bases from V and 1 base from J, with 17 bases in between. The CDR3 spans 14 residues. Germline V CDR1 and CDR2: WNHNN, SYGVQD (reference sequence). CDR3 in DNA: TGCGCCACCAGCCCTTCAACTGGGTCCTACGAGCAGTACTTC. This gives the protein CATSPSTGSYEQYF.

V is TRBV19 and J is TRBJ1-5; TRBD1 matches 8 bases. Germline CDR1 and CDR2: LNHDA and SQIVND (reference sequence). Losses at the gene ends were 4 bases for V and 4 bases for J; bases not matched to a gene: 3. The CDR3 runs 14 residues. CDR3 region: CASSKTGGNQPQHF. CDR3 DNA sequence: TGTGCCAGTAGTAAAACAGGGGGTAATCAGCCCCAGCATTTT.

J is TRBJ2-1 and V is TRBV27, with D perhaps TRBD1 (6 bases). Germline values: CDR1 MNHEY, CDR2 SMNVEV (reference sequence). Trimming shortened V by 7 bases and J by 0 bases, and 13 bases separated the two germline ends. This CDR3 spans 15 amino acids. DNA for the CDR3: TGTGCCAGCACCAAAACAGGGAGCTCCTACAATGAGCAGTTCTTC. Encoded protein: CASTKTGSSYNEQFF.

The rearrangement joins TRBV15 to TRBJ2-1; TRBD2 matches at 12 bases. J lost 8 bases, V lost 1 base, and 6 bases had no gene match. This CDR3 comprises 16 residues. CDR1 is LNHNV, CDR2 YYDKDF, per germline (reference sequence). The CDR3 nucleotides are TGTGCCACCAGCAGAGGCGGGACTAGCGGGCGACATGAGCAGTTCTTC. It is translated as CATSRGGTSGRHEQFF.

The rearrangement joins TRBV2 to TRBJ2-7; weak D call: TRBD1 (6 bases). From germline, CDR1 is SNHLY and CDR2 FYNNEI. V was cut by 0 bases and J by 6 bases, with 15 bases left in between. This CDR3 spans 15 amino acids. The CDR3 reads CASSEAVGAIGEQYF. CDR3 DNA: TGTGCCAGCAGTGAAGCGGTGGGGGCGATAGGCGAGCAGTACTTC.

This clone was seen once. The rearrangement joins TRBV9 to TRBJ1-5, with D unresolved. The CDR3 has 12 residues. V lost 7 bases and J 1 base, leaving 6 bases between the germline ends. Germline CDR1 and CDR2: SGDLS and YYNGEE. The CDR3 bases are TGTGCCAGCCCCGAGAGCAATCAGCCCCAGCATTTT. This encodes CASPESNQPQHF.

V is TRBV11-3 and J is TRBJ2-1; 7 nucleotides match TRBD2. Germline values: CDR1 SGHNT, CDR2 YENEEA. The CDR3 is 15 amino acids. J was trimmed by 0 bases and V by 3 bases; bases with no gene match: 2. For the CDR3, the DNA is TGTGCCAGCAGCTTTTTAGCGGGCTCCTACAATGAGCAGTTCTTC. Translation: CASSFLAGSYNEQFF.

Written as DNA, the CDR3 is TGTGCCAGCAGGCCTGACAGGGGGCTTGGCTACACCTTC. Protein: CASRPDRGLGYTF. This chain connects TRBV7-2 to TRBJ1-2; 10 positions match TRBD1. This CDR3 has 13 amino acids. CDR1 is SGHTA and CDR2 is FQGNSA in the germline V gene. V lost 6 bases, J lost 7 bases, and 5 bases stayed unmatched. Supplemented by reference TRBV7-2 and TRBJ1-2, the full variable domain reads GAGVSQSPSNKVTEKGKDVELRCDPISGHTALYWYRQSLGQGLEFLIYFQGNSAPDKSGLPSDRFSAERTGGSVSTLTIQRTQQEDSAVYLCASRPDRGLGYTFGSGTRLTVV.

The chain is built from TRBV5-1 and TRBJ1-5; 7 bases are shared with TRBD1. Germline lookup yields CDR1 SGHRS and CDR2 YFSETQ. The CDR3 has 13 amino acids. V shed 4 bases, J shed 5 bases, and the junction held 3 bases outside the gene matches. This CDR3 is CASSRDSHQPQHF. CDR3 DNA: TGCGCCAGCAGCCGGGACAGCCATCAGCCCCAGCATTTT. The variable domain in full, completed from reference TRBV5-1 and TRBJ1-5, reads KAGVTQTPRYLIKTRGQQVTLSCSPISGHRSVSWYQQTPGQGLQFLFEYFSETQRNKGNFPGRFSGRQFSNSRSEMNVSTLELGDSALYLCASSRDSHQPQHFGDGTRLSIL.